This T cell receptor (beta chain) was recovered during a study of blood T cell repertoires in COVID-19. Germline V lookup: CDR1 SGHAT, CDR2 FQDESV (reference sequence). Trimming took 6 bases from V and 11 from J; bases not matched to a gene: 7. This CDR3 has 12 residues. Assay: immunoSEQ multiplex PCR; the TCRdb copy retains only in-frame clones and omits some. The profile shows around 99,000 clones, about nine tenths of them singletons. This rearrangement joins TRBV11-1 to TRBJ2-4, with 7 positions matching TRBD1. Sequencing was done on a sample of peripheral blood. The sequence derives from a human donor in a cohort sampled during active COVID-19. The CDR3 here is CASRSGTDLQYF. The CDR3 nucleotides read TGTGCCAGCAGGTCCGGGACAGATCTTCAGTACTTC.